The next 18 T cell receptor beta chains were all read from a single sample in a study of vaccination and CD4 T cells after COVID-19. Antigens for these TCRs are unknown. Cultured CD4+ T cells had their DNA profiled by the Oncomine TCR Beta short-read assay. MiXCR, run by TCRdb on the PCR reads, gives a single entry per CDR3 protein. Of about 16,000 distinct CDR3 sequences in the sample, 30% to 40% were seen once. Noted treatment: approximately 9-day PBMC culture with coronavirus spike peptide pools or control peptides (ViraFEST assay). Sequencing used CD4+ T cells from blood, cultured in vitro, obtained before SARS-CoV-2 vaccination. These receptors originate from a human donor who received a COVID-19 vaccine.

V usage is TRBV20-1 and J usage is TRBJ2-5, with 9 nucleotides matching TRBD2. The J segment lost 2 bases and the V segment lost 6 bases, leaving 4 bases of the junction unmatched. CDR1 is DFQATT, CDR2 SNEGSKA, per germline (reference sequence). The CDR3 length is 13 residues. The CDR3 reads CSAYSGRQETQYF. For the CDR3, the DNA is TGCAGTGCCTATAGCGGGAGACAAGAGACCCAGTACTTC.

This clonotype was picked up a small number of times. V gene TRBV5-1 combines with J gene TRBJ1-2, with no clear D. The germline gives CDR1 SGHRS, CDR2 YFSETQ. Trimming cost V 4 bases and J 1 base, with 8 bases left between them. There are 13 residues in the CDR3. CDR3: CASSKQLNYGYTF. The CDR3 nucleotides are TGCGCCAGCAGCAAACAGCTTAACTATGGCTACACCTTC.

J is TRBJ2-3 and V is TRBV7-6, with 9 bases lining up with TRBD2. The V gene end was trimmed by 5 bases and the J gene end by 0 bases; junction bases not matched to a gene: 6. The CDR3 loop spans 16 amino acids. CDR1 SGHVS and CDR2 FNYEAQ come from the germline V gene. The CDR3 is CASSLSSGASTDTQYF. Here the CDR3 DNA reads TGTGCCAGCAGCCTCTCTAGCGGGGCTAGCACAGATACGCAGTATTTT.

The genes are TRBV6-1 and TRBJ1-1, with D hard to call. The CDR3 spans 13 residues. Germline CDR1 is MNHNS and CDR2 is SASEGT. V was trimmed by 5 bases and J by 3 bases, leaving 10 bases between them. In DNA form, the CDR3 reads TGTGCCAGCAGTCCCAGGCTGGACACTGAAGCTTTCTTT. Protein sequence: CASSPRLDTEAFF.

The CDR3 here is CASSVGTGPEKLFF. The CDR3 nucleotides are TGTGCCAGCAGCGTTGGGACTGGACCCGAAAAACTGTTTTTT. The J gene is TRBJ1-4, the V gene TRBV7-6, with D perhaps TRBD1 (5 bases). The ends were cut back, 5 bases at V and 8 bases at J, with 15 bases in the middle. CDR3 length equals 14 residues. Germline CDR1 reads SGHVS; CDR2 reads FNYEAQ.

The rearrangement uses TRBV6-1 and TRBJ1-2, with TRBD1 as a possible D gene (5 bases). The germline CDR1 and CDR2 sequences are MNHNS and SASEGT. This CDR3 comprises 13 residues. V lost 5 bases, J lost 2 bases, and 9 bases lay in between. The CDR3 sequence is CASSRAGNYGYTF. The CDR3 nucleotides are TGTGCCAGCAGTAGGGCAGGGAACTATGGCTACACCTTC.

This sequence joins TRBV7-8 and TRBJ2-5; D perhaps matches TRBD1 (6 bases). V lost 4 bases to trimming and J lost 4 bases, with 16 bases between them. The CDR3 covers 15 residues. CDR1 is SGHVS, CDR2 FQNEAQ, per germline. The CDR3 here is CASSWLAGEPETQYF. The CDR3 nucleotides read TGTGCCAGCAGCTGGTTGGCAGGGGAGCCAGAGACCCAGTACTTC.

This clonotype came up a few times. The chain is built from TRBV12-3 or TRBV12-4 and TRBJ1-2; 9 bases match TRBD1. The CDR3 is made up of 15 amino acids. The V gene end was trimmed by 6 bases and the J gene end by 4 bases; junction bases not matched to a gene: 9. The CDR3 coding sequence is TGTGCCAGCAGGCCCGGGACAGGGTTAAGCTATGGCTACACCTTC. It is translated as CASRPGTGLSYGYTF.

The genes are TRBV20-1 and TRBJ1-5, with 10 bases lining up with TRBD1. The CDR3 runs 15 residues. V lost 2 bases and J lost 9; bases outside the gene matches: 10. Germline CDR1 reads DFQATT; CDR2 reads SNEGSKA (reference sequence). In nucleotides, the CDR3 is TGCAGTGCTAGATACGGGACAGGGGAAGGTCTGCCCCAGCATTTT. It specifies CSARYGTGEGLPQHF.

This clonotype was observed a few times. V is TRBV6-1 and J is TRBJ2-7; D is perhaps TRBD1 (6 bases). This CDR3 has 13 residues. Germline CDR1 reads MNHNS; CDR2 reads SASEGT. Trimming shortened V by 4 bases and J by 3 bases, and 10 bases separated the two germline ends. For the CDR3, the DNA is TGTGCCAGCAGTGCGGACAGACGCTACGAGCAGTACTTC. As protein: CASSADRRYEQYF.

The rearrangement uses TRBV25-1 and TRBJ1-6; the D gene is possibly TRBD1 (5 bases). V gave up 1 base and J gave up 1 base, with 8 bases separating them. Germline V lookup: CDR1 MGHDK, CDR2 SYGVNS. CDR3 length: 16 residues. The CDR3, as DNA: TGTGCCAGCAGTGAATTTGAGGGGTCCTATAATTCACCCCTCCACTTT. Translating it yields CASSEFEGSYNSPLHF.

This chain links TRBV10-2 with TRBJ1-5; TRBD1 is a possible D gene (5 bases). V was shortened by 0 bases and J by 6 bases, with 12 bases between the two germline ends. CDR3 length: 15 amino acids. The V gene's germline CDR1 is WSHSY and CDR2 SAAADI. This chain's CDR3 is CASSESGVWVQPQHF. The CDR3 region has the DNA TGCGCCAGCAGTGAGTCGGGGGTATGGGTTCAGCCCCAGCATTTT.

The J gene is TRBJ1-1, the V gene TRBV6-1, with D perhaps matching TRBD1 (6 bases). The CDR3 covers 14 residues. Germline lookup yields CDR1 MNHNS and CDR2 SASEGT. V lost 9 bases to trimming and J lost 4 bases, with 18 bases between them. CDR3 in DNA: TGTGCCAGTAAAAGGGACATTGGGAGCACTGAAGCTTTCTTT. Translating gives CASKRDIGSTEAFF.

This clonotype was observed a handful of times. The genes are TRBV2 and TRBJ2-1, with 7 nucleotides matching TRBD1. The germline CDR1 and CDR2 sequences are SNHLY and FYNNEI. The trim removed 8 bases at V and 6 bases at J, leaving 13 bases unmatched. The CDR3 sequence is 15 residues long. The CDR3 DNA follows: TGTGCCAGCTCTGAAAGGGGACAGCTAACCAATGAGCAGTTCTTC. Its protein product is CASSERGQLTNEQFF.

This clonotype was detected only a few times. The chain has TRBV7-6 and TRBJ2-7; D possibly corresponds to TRBD1 (5 bases). Trimming took 1 base from V and 3 from J, leaving 13 bases between them. Germline CDR1 and CDR2: SGHVS and FNYEAQ. The CDR3 consists of 15 residues. The CDR3 DNA reads as TGTGCCAGCAGCTTAGGAACAGGACCCCTCTACGAGCAGTACTTC. It is translated as CASSLGTGPLYEQYF.

In DNA form, the CDR3 reads TGTGCCAGCAGCTATGGGGGCGAGCAGTACTTC. It encodes CASSYGGEQYF. The chain has TRBV27 and TRBJ2-7; D is perhaps TRBD1 or TRBD2 (5 bases each). The V and J ends lost 6 bases and 6 bases respectively, with 9 bases between them. The CDR3 has 11 residues. The germline V gene has CDR1 MNHEY and CDR2 SMNVEV (reference sequence).

The genes are TRBV30 and TRBJ2-3; 8 bases match TRBD2. Trimming removed 3 bases from V and 4 bases from J; junction bases left unmatched: 0. CDR3 length equals 12 residues. Germline CDR1 GTSNPN, CDR2 SVGIG (reference sequence). The CDR3 reads CAWSGGADTQYF. CDR3 sequence (DNA): TGTGCCTGGAGCGGGGGGGCAGATACGCAGTATTTT.

This clonotype was picked up a small number of times. This rearrangement joins TRBV5-1 to TRBJ1-2, with no clear D. The ends were cut back, 0 bases at V and 5 bases at J, with 8 bases in the middle. Germline CDR1 reads SGHRS; CDR2 reads YFSETQ. CDR3 length: 13 residues. The CDR3 is CASSLAGDYGYTF. The DNA for the CDR3 is TGCGCCAGCAGCTTGGCCGGGGATTATGGCTACACCTTC.